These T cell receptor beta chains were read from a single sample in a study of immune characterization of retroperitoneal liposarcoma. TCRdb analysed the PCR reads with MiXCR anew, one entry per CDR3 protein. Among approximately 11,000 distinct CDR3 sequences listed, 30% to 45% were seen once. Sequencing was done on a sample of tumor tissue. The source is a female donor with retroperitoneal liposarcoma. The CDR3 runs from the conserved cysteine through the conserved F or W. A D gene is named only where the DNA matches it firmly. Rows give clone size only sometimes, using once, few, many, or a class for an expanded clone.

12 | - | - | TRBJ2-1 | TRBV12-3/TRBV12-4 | CASGYTGLEQFF | TGTGCCAGCGGCTATACAGGGCTCGAGCAGTTCTTC
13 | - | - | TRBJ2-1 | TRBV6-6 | CASSYSDSYEQFF | TGTGCCAGCAGTTACTCGGACAGCTACGAGCAGTTCTTC
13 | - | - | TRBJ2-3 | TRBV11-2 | CASSLGPLRAQFF | TGTGCCAGCAGCCTAGGGCCCTTGAGAGCGCAGTTCTTT
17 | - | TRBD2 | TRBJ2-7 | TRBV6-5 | CASSYSNLAEPPYEQYF | TGTGCCAGCAGTTACTCGAACCTAGCGGAACCCCCCTACGAGCAGTACTTC
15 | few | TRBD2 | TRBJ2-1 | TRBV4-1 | CASSQGLAGGGEQFF | TGCGCCAGCAGCCAGGGACTAGCGGGAGGCGGGGAGCAGTTCTTC
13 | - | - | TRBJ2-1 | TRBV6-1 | CASRLQGYGEQFF | TGTGCCAGCAGACTACAGGGCTACGGGGAGCAGTTCTTC
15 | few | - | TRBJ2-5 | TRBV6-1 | CASSEANPGPETQYF | TGTGCCAGCAGTGAAGCGAACCCGGGGCCTGAGACCCAGTACTTC
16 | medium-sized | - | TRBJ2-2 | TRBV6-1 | CASSRPGQPNTGELFF | TGTGCCAGCAGTCGTCCGGGACAACCGAACACCGGGGAGCTGTTTTTT
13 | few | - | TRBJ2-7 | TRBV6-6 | CASSYSGWYEQYF | TGTGCCAGCAGTTACTCGGGGTGGTACGAGCAGTACTTC
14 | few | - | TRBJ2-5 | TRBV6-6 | CASSPKWVGETQYF | TGTGCCAGCAGCCCGAAGTGGGTAGGAGAGACCCAGTACTTC
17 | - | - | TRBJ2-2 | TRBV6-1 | CASSRRTESRDTGELFF | TGTGCCAGCAGTCGCCGGACGGAGAGCCGGGACACCGGGGAGCTGTTTTTT
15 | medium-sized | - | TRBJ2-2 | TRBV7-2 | CASSSEGGNTGELFF | TGTGCCAGCAGCTCCGAGGGTGGGAACACCGGGGAGCTGTTTTTT
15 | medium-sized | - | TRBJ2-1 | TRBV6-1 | CASSEGGDTTYEQFF | TGTGCCAGCAGTGAAGGGGGGGACACCACCTACGAGCAGTTCTTC
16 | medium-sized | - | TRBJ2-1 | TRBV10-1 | CASSREDPPGYNEQFF | TGCGCCAGCAGTCGGGAAGATCCCCCAGGGTACAATGAGCAGTTCTTC
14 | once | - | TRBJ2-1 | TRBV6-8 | CASKTGVSVYEQFF | TGTGCCAGCAAAACGGGAGTGTCTGTCTACGAGCAGTTCTTC
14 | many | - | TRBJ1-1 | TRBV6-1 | CASRPGTLNTEAFF | TGTGCCAGCAGACCTGGGACATTGAACACTGAAGCTTTCTTT
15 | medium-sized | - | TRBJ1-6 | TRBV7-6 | CASSPLARGLSPLHF | TGTGCCAGCAGCCCACTGGCCAGGGGACTTTCACCCCTCCACTTT
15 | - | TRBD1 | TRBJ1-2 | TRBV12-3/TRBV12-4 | CASSLSNRGNYGYTF | TGTGCCAGCAGTTTGTCGAACAGGGGAAATTATGGCTACACCTTC
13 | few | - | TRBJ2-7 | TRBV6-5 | CASRTTGIYEQYF | TGTGCCAGCAGAACGACAGGTATCTACGAGCAGTACTTC
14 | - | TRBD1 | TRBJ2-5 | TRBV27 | CASSPYRGVETQYF | TGTGCCAGCAGTCCCTACAGGGGTGTGGAGACCCAGTACTTC
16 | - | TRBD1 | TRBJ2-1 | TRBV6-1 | CASSEGVGRGHNEQFF | TGTGCCAGCAGTGAAGGAGTGGGCAGGGGGCACAATGAGCAGTTCTTC
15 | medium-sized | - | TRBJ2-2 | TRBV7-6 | CASSLARTGTGELFF | TGTGCCAGCAGCTTAGCGCGGACGGGAACCGGGGAGCTGTTTTTT
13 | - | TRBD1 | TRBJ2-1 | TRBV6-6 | CATWGQGGYEQFF | TGTGCCACCTGGGGACAGGGGGGGTACGAGCAGTTCTTC
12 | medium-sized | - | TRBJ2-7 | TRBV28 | CASSSRRYEQYF | TGTGCCAGCAGTTCCAGAAGATACGAGCAGTACTTC
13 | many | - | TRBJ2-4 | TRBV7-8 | CASSLTRENIQYF | TGTGCCAGCAGCTTAACCCGGGAAAACATTCAGTACTTC
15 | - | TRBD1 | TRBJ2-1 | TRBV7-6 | CASSLTGEGVNEQFF | TGTGCCAGCAGCTTAACAGGGGAAGGGGTCAATGAGCAGTTCTTC
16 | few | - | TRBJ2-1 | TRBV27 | CASSLRGVRTLNEQFF | TGTGCCAGCAGTTTAAGGGGGGTCAGGACCCTCAATGAGCAGTTCTTC
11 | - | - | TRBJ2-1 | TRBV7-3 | CASSSGPEQFF | TGTGCCAGCAGCTCCGGGCCAGAGCAGTTCTTC
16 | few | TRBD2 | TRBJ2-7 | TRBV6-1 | CASSEPSSGSYNEQYF | TGTGCCAGCAGTGAGCCATCTAGCGGCTCCTACAATGAGCAGTACTTC
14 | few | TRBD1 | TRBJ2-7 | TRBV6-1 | CASSSGTGIGLGYF | TGTGCCAGCAGTTCCGGGACAGGGATTGGGCTTGGGTACTTC
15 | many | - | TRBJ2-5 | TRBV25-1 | CASSSGTSLNNEQYF | TGTGCCAGCAGTTCCGGGACTTCCCTAAACAATGAGCAGTACTTC
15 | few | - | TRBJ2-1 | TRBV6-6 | CASSYRSSAYNEQFF | TGTGCCAGCAGTTACCGGTCTAGCGCGTACAATGAGCAGTTCTTC
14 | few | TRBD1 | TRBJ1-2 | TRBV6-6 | CASSLGQGLELPLF | TGTGCCAGCAGCCTCGGACAGGGGCTAGAGCTTCCTCTCTTC
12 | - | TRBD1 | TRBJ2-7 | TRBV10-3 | CAIRGTDYEQYF | TGTGCCATCAGGGGGACAGACTACGAGCAGTACTTC
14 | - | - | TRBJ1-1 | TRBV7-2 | CASSFRGEYTEAFF | TGTGCCAGCAGCTTCCGGGGGGAATACACTGAAGCTTTCTTT
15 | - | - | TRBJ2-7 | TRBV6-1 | CASSEGGGSTYEQYF | TGTGCCAGCAGTGAAGGCGGGGGCTCCACCTACGAGCAGTACTTC
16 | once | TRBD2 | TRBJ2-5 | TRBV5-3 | CARSLGREGLNETQYF | TGTGCCAGAAGCTTGGGGCGGGAGGGCCTTAATGAGACCCAGTACTTC
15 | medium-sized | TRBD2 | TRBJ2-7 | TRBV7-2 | CASSPSSGRAYEQYF | TGTGCCAGCAGCCCATCTAGCGGGAGGGCCTACGAGCAGTACTTC
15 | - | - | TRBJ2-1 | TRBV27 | CASSLSLPNYNEQFF | TGTGCCAGCAGTTTGAGTCTACCCAACTACAATGAGCAGTTCTTC
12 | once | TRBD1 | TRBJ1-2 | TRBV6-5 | CASSQGADGYTF | TGTGCCAGCAGTCAGGGGGCCGACGGCTACACCTTC
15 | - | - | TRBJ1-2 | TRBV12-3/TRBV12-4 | CASSRDGFGNYGYTF | TGTGCCAGCAGTCGAGACGGATTCGGTAACTATGGCTACACCTTC
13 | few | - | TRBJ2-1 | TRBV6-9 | CASSSRTHYEQFF | TGTGCCAGCAGTTCTCGGACCCACTACGAGCAGTTCTTC
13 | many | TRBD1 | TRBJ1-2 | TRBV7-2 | CASSLAFRDRSTF | TGTGCCAGCAGCTTAGCATTCCGGGACAGGAGCACCTTC
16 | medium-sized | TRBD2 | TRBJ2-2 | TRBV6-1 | CASKLAGTRHTGELFF | TGTGCCAGCAAGCTAGCGGGGACACGGCACACCGGGGAGCTGTTTTTT
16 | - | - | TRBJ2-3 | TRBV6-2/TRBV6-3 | CASSSVTGGGTDTQYF | TGTGCCAGCAGTTCCGTGACGGGTGGAGGCACAGATACGCAGTATTTT
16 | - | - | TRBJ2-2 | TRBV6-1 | CASSSFFDKLGGELFF | TGTGCCAGCAGTTCGTTTTTCGACAAACTCGGCGGGGAGCTGTTTTTT
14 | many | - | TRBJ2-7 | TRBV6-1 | CASSEGQETHEQYF | TGTGCCAGCAGTGAAGGGCAGGAGACCCACGAGCAGTACTTC
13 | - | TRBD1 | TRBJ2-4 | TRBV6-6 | CASGGWDRGTQYF | TGTGCCAGCGGGGGGTGGGACAGGGGTACCCAGTACTTC
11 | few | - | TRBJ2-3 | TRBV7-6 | CASRSTDTQYF | TGTGCCAGCAGGTCCACAGATACGCAGTATTTT
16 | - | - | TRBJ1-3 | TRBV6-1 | CASTSPGVRSGNTIYF | TGTGCCAGCACTTCCCCGGGCGTTCGCTCTGGAAACACCATATATTTT
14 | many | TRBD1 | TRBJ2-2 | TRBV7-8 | CASSRQGNTGELFF | TGTGCCAGCAGCCGACAGGGGAACACCGGGGAGCTGTTTTTT
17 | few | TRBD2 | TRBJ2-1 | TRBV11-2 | CASSFFARGGPYNEQFF | TGTGCCAGCAGCTTCTTCGCTCGGGGAGGGCCCTACAATGAGCAGTTCTTC
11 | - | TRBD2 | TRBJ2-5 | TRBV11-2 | CASSNSGTEYF | TGTGCCAGCAGCAATAGCGGGACGGAGTACTTC
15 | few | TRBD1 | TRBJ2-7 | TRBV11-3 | CASSVSGTGGYEQYF | TGTGCCAGCAGCGTATCCGGGACAGGGGGATACGAGCAGTACTTC
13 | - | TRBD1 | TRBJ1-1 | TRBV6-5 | CASSFRGRTEAFF | TGTGCCAGCAGTTTCAGGGGGCGGACTGAAGCTTTCTTT
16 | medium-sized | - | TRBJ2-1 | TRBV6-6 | CASSYLSISSYNEQFF | TGTGCCAGCAGTTACCTCAGCATAAGCTCCTACAATGAGCAGTTCTTC
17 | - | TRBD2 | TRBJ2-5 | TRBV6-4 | CASSPLDSGSGQETQYF | TGTGCCAGCAGTCCCCTTGATAGCGGGAGTGGCCAAGAGACCCAGTACTTC
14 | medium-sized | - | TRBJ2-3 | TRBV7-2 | CASSSRATSDTQYF | TGTGCCAGCAGTTCAAGGGCCACATCAGATACGCAGTATTTT